Following are 15 T cell receptor beta chains from one sample sequenced in a study of high-grade serous ovarian cancer treatment subgroups. Data came from immunoSEQ multiplex PCR; TCRdb stores just in-frame clones and leaves some out. The sample includes some 5,000 clones, about 70% of them seen just once. Tumor tissue was taken before any definitive surgery or chemotherapy was given. Sequenced material: tumor tissue. These receptors were collected from a human patient with high-grade serous ovarian cancer.

The V gene is TRBV18, the J gene TRBJ2-6; the match to TRBD1 covers 10 bases. V gave up 0 bases and J gave up 0 bases; unmatched junction bases: 2. This CDR3 region has 18 residues. Germline lookup yields CDR1 KGHSH and CDR2 LQKENI. CDR3 sequence reads: CASSPPGQGGSGANVLTF. DNA of the CDR3: TGTGCCAGCTCACCACCAGGACAGGGGGGCTCTGGGGCCAACGTCCTGACTTTC.

The chain links TRBV27 to TRBJ1-6; TRBD1 matches 9 bases. The CDR3 has 19 residues. Germline V gives CDR1 MNHEY, CDR2 SMNVEV (reference sequence). The J segment lost 4 bases and the V segment lost 3 bases, leaving 13 bases of the junction unmatched. The CDR3 protein is CASSFHPTPDRGYNSPLHF. The CDR3 DNA follows: TGTGCCAGCAGTTTCCATCCAACCCCGGACAGGGGATATAATTCACCCCTCCACTTT.

V and J are TRBV28 and TRBJ1-2; D perhaps matches TRBD1 (6 bases). This CDR3 contains 13 residues. Per germline, CDR1 MDHEN and CDR2 SYDVKM. Trimming removed 8 bases at V and 5 bases at J, with 15 bases between. The CDR3 sequence is CASGDRIRYGYTF. The CDR3 DNA sequence: TGTGCCAGCGGTGACAGGATTCGTTATGGCTACACCTTC.

To note about this clone: One junction end disagrees with the germline gene, perhaps due to a read error. The chain carries TRBV10-2 and TRBJ1-5; a weak D match, TRBD1 (5 bases). This CDR3 spans 14 amino acids. Germline assignment: CDR1 WSHSY and CDR2 SAAADI. For the CDR3, the DNA is TGCGCCAGCAGCTTGGGCCGGGGCAATCGGCCCCAGCATTTT. Translation gives CASSLGRGNRPQHF.

The chain is built from TRBV10-2 and TRBJ1-4; no definite D call. Trimming took off 6 bases at V and 7 bases at J, with 15 bases between the two ends. The germline V gene has CDR1 WSHSY and CDR2 SAAADI. This CDR3 has 14 residues. CDR3: CASSLTPRGEKLFF. DNA for the CDR3: TGCGCCAGCAGCTTGACCCCGAGAGGTGAAAAACTGTTTTTT.

This clone was counted only a few times. The same CDR3 arises from other DNA sequences in this sample as well. The chain couples TRBV5-4 to TRBJ2-3, with D unresolved. The length of the CDR3 is 12 residues. The V gene lost 3 bases and the J gene lost 4 bases, with 6 bases spanning the gap. In germline, CDR1 is SGHNT, CDR2 YYREEE (reference sequence). The CDR3, as DNA: TGTGCCAGCAGCTCAACGGCAGATACGCAGTATTTT. It translates to CASSSTADTQYF. Supplemented by reference TRBV5-4 and TRBJ2-3, the full variable domain reads ETGVTQSPTHLIKTRGQQVTLRCSSQSGHNTVSWYQQALGQGPQFIFQYYREEENGRGNFPPRFSGLQFPNYSSELNVNALELDDSALYLCASSSTADTQYFGPGTRLTVL.

The gene calls are TRBV15 and TRBJ1-2; D uncertain. This CDR3 contains 14 residues. The V gene's germline CDR1 is LNHNV and CDR2 YYDKDF (reference sequence). With 0 bases removed from V and 0 bases from J, the gap between germline ends came to 5 bases. The CDR3, as DNA: TGTGCCACCAGCAGAGACCGTACTAACTATGGCTACACCTTC. As protein: CATSRDRTNYGYTF.

This chain joins TRBV5-5 and TRBJ1-6, with 7 nucleotides matching TRBD1. CDR1 and CDR2 (germline): SGHKS, YYEKEE (reference sequence). The length of the CDR3 is 19 residues. With 4 bases clipped from V and 6 bases from J, the junction kept 19 bases outside the gene matches. The CDR3 nucleotides read TGTGCCAGCAGCCAGTATACAGGGGCCGCTTTCCAACTTAATTCACCCCTCCACTTT. It encodes CASSQYTGAAFQLNSPLHF.

This clone showed up just once. This chain uses TRBV28 with TRBJ1-2; 7 bases are a match to TRBD1. The CDR3 is made up of 13 amino acids. V gave up 3 bases and J gave up 7 bases; unmatched junction bases: 5. Germline lookup yields CDR1 MDHEN and CDR2 SYDVKM. In DNA form, the CDR3 reads TGTGCCAGCAGTTTGCCCGACAGGGTTGGCTACACCTTC. Translated: CASSLPDRVGYTF.

The V and J genes are TRBV7-6 and TRBJ2-1, with 10 bases that match TRBD2. The CDR3 extends over 16 amino acids. The ends lost 5 bases at V and 10 bases at J; junction bases unmatched: 14. The V gene's germline CDR1 is SGHVS and CDR2 FNYEAQ. In DNA, the CDR3 is TGTGCCAGCAGCATGTTAGCGGGGGGCCTTTACGAGGAGCAGTTCTTC. This translates into CASSMLAGGLYEEQFF.

This clone was picked up one time. The chain links TRBV14 to TRBJ2-2; the match to TRBD1 covers 10 bases. The trim removed 4 bases at V and 1 base at J, leaving 15 bases unmatched. From germline, CDR1 is SGHDN and CDR2 FVKESK. The CDR3 contains 20 residues. CDR3 nucleotides: TGTGCCAGCAGCCCAGGACAGGGGGGGTACGGAGGGAAGAACACCGGGGAGCTGTTTTTT. Translation gives CASSPGQGGYGGKNTGELFF.

V usage is TRBV7-8 and J usage is TRBJ2-3; 10 positions agree with TRBD2. There are 18 residues in the CDR3. V gave up 3 bases and J gave up 2 bases; unmatched junction bases: 11. Germline CDR1 reads SGHVS; CDR2 reads FQNEAQ. The CDR3: CASSFEAVAGGYTDTQYF. For the CDR3, the DNA is TGTGCCAGCAGCTTTGAGGCTGTAGCGGGGGGATACACAGATACGCAGTATTTT.

This clone was found once. V is TRBV6-1 and J is TRBJ1-6; D possibly corresponds to TRBD1 (6 bases). Germline values: CDR1 MNHNS, CDR2 SASEGT. This CDR3 is 12 amino acids long. With 6 bases removed from V and 7 bases from J, the gap between germline ends came to 7 bases. In DNA form, the CDR3 reads TGTGCCAGCAGGGACAGCAATTCACCCCTCCACTTT. Translated: CASRDSNSPLHF.

This chain joins TRBV5-1 and TRBJ2-1; TRBD2 aligns across 7 bases. Per the germline V gene, CDR1 is SGHRS and CDR2 is YFSETQ. This CDR3 has 14 residues. CDR3 sequence reads: CATTRGEVHNEQFF. The CDR3 coding sequence is TGCGCTACCACTCGGGGGGAGGTGCACAATGAGCAGTTCTTC.

The chain joins TRBV28 to TRBJ1-5; D gene uncertain. The germline V gene has CDR1 MDHEN and CDR2 SYDVKM. V was pared by 2 bases and J by 3 bases, with 5 bases between. This CDR3 is built from 13 residues. This CDR3 is CASSLPNNQPQHF. The CDR3 DNA sequence: TGTGCCAGCAGTTTACCAAACAATCAGCCCCAGCATTTT.